The clone carrying this T cell receptor (beta chain) was seen more than once but under ten times. Data came from immunoSEQ multiplex PCR; TCRdb stores just in-frame clones and leaves some out. The top ten clones hold roughly 0.9% of a sample with 55,000 to 70,000 clones, approximately 92% of them seen once. This sample was included in a study of T cell clones after liver transplantation. On the study more broadly: In this trial, immunosuppression withdrawal was attempted within 2 years of liver transplant.

Trimming cost V 4 bases and J 1 base; bases outside gene matches: 9. The CDR3 runs 16 residues. In germline, CDR1 is SGDLS, CDR2 YYNGEE. The V call is TRBV9, the J call TRBJ2-3; 7 bases are a match to TRBD2. The specimen was CD4+ T cells from blood, collected approximately 25 months after liver transplant. The TCR sequence derives from a human patient who received a liver transplant. Part of the T cells may come from the graft donor. The CDR3 coding sequence is TGTGCCAGCAGCCCCCCCCGGGGGGTAGGCACAGATACGCAGTATTTT. Its translation: CASSPPRGVGTDTQYF.